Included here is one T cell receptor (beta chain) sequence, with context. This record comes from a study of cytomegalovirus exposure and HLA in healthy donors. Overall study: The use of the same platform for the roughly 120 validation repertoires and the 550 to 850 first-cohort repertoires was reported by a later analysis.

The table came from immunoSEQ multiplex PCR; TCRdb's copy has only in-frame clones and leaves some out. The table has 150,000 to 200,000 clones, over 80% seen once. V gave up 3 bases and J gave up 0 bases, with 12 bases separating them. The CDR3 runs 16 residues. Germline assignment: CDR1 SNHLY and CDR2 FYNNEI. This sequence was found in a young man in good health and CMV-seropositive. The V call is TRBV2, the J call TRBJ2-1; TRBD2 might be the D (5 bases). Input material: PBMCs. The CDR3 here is CASSDPTGSSYNEQFF. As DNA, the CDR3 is TGTGCCAGCAGTGACCCCACTGGGAGCTCCTACAATGAGCAGTTCTTC. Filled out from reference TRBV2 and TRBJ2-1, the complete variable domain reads EPEVTQTPSHQVTQMGQEVILRCVPISNHLYFYWYRQILGQKVEFLVSFYNNEISEKSEIFDDQFSVERPDGSNFTLKIRSTKLEDSAMYFCASSDPTGSSYNEQFFGPGTRLTVL.